The present entry profiles one T cell receptor beta chain with its context. The clone's antigen remains unknown. Base quality data are lacking; no much larger clone is found one base away. The cohort comprised hundreds of healthy bone marrow donors. At the time of sampling, every cohort member was nominally healthy, though immune exposures that went unrecorded were likely present. The donor tested CMV seronegative, placing the donor among the approximately 360 seronegative members of the cohort. Each donor provided a peripheral blood sample, and peripheral blood mononuclear cells were used for TCR beta sequencing. Genomic DNA extraction from the blood cell samples was performed with the Qiagen DNeasy Blood Extraction Kit. Library generation was performed with the immunoSEQ multiplex PCR assay. A mixture of 60 forward primers for TCR Vbeta segments and 13 reverse primers for TCR Jbeta segments was used in the multiplex PCR. A multiplex PCR assay on genomic DNA amplified the CDR3 region of rearranged TCR beta genes. On the Illumina HiSeq System, the amplified TCR beta libraries were sequenced as 87-base-pair reads. The paper's processing steps were these. A later analysis counted 75 million to 100 million unique TCR beta chains across the 700 or so repertoires, and 9 million to 14 million of these chains were shared by at least two donors. Raw reads were error-corrected and collapsed into unique sequences with a nearest-neighbor algorithm that merged closely related sequences to remove PCR and sequencing errors. To assign V, D and J gene segments, CDR3 sequences were aligned to IMGT reference sequences. For a sequence to be retained, a match of at least six nucleotides was required to both a V gene segment and a J gene segment. A rearrangement was called productive if the CDR3 had no stop codons and remained in frame with V and J, and every other rearrangement was called non-productive. CDR3 was defined according to IMGT convention as the region running from the second conserved V-encoded cysteine to the conserved J-encoded phenylalanine. Sequences without an unambiguous match to a single V gene segment were excluded from the earlier analysis of 500 to 700 of the donors. In an earlier analysis of approximately 610 of the donors, V segments were called functional above 56.7% productive rearrangements and were called segregating when the between-donor standard deviation exceeded 5%. A statistical classification framework was built to diagnose cytomegalovirus status from the catalog of TCR beta chain sequences. In a later analysis, V and J genes were assigned by comparing TCR nucleotide sequences against IMGT/GENE-DB human TR gene sequences. A later analysis assigned CDR3 sequences and most-parsimonious VDJ recombination scenarios with the TCRdist pipeline. A later analysis defined each TCR beta chain by its CDR3 amino acid sequence plus V-gene family, and excluded reads lacking a unique V-gene family. A later analysis removed 592 highly shared, low-generation-probability nucleotide sequences to deal with suspected cross-contamination and a sequencing artifact. For each public chain, a later analysis derived a clonal expansion index from normalized ranks of inferred template counts within each repertoire. A later analysis computed generation probabilities with a VDJ recombination model fitted to out-of-frame rearrangements, and checked the results against IGoR. A later analysis scored TCR-TCR, TCR-HLA and TCR-CMV co-occurrence with hypergeometric tests, applying a repertoire-size bias correction to TCR pairs. In a later analysis, false discovery rates were estimated by permuting HLA or CMV assignments 20 times. In a later analysis, co-occurring TCRs were grouped using DBSCAN, with TCRdist sequence similarity added in when clustering inside HLA-allele-positive subsets. Co-occurrence clustering excluded repertoires with fewer than 30,000 or more than 120,000 public chains, plus five with anomalous nucleotide sharing. TCRdb provides this immuneACCESS table in a form limited to in-frame rearrangements. Some clones are lacking; in checked studies, under half of them reflect an unresolved V gene, and why the rest are absent is not known. V and J calls and clone size come straight from that table; D and trimming were deduced from the DNA. The sample records 180,000 or so clones, around 80% of which are singletons. The top ten constitute about 2.3% of the sample.

The data stem from a study of cytomegalovirus exposure and HLA in healthy donors (dated by TCRdb to 2017 to 2019). In terms of the full investigation: In an earlier analysis of about 560 of the donors, around 300 Gb of sequence data and about 110 million unique TCR beta sequences from about 179 million T cells were reported. A later analysis re-examined previously published TCR beta repertoires from about 700 donors and added high-resolution HLA genotyping to investigate patterns of TCR occurrence. HLA typing covered class I and class II loci at four-digit resolution. Among over 350 genotyped donors of the cohort, an average of approximately 240,000 unique TCR beta nucleotide sequences were sequenced per donor, roughly 18% of them non-productive. Several DR-DQ haplotypes were treated as single units for association and clustering because of strong linkage in the cohort. A separate validation cohort of approximately 120 different subjects was used in addition to the roughly 720-subject first cohort. In an earlier analysis of roughly 580 of the donors, high-throughput TCR beta sequencing was used to judge whether each TCR beta V gene segment behaved as functional or pseudogenic. The number of donors typed differed by locus, with about 629-640 for A, B, C, DRB1 and DQB1, 522 for DQA1, 600 to 610 for DPA1, and approximately 470 for DPB1. Every repertoire in the discovery cohort had been generated on one and the same sequencing platform. Rather than using new phenotypic data, the later analysis identified candidate immune exposures from TCR beta sequences and from how often those sequences occurred across donors. Donor age, sex, ethnicity and CMV serostatus were compiled together with the repertoire data. The study profiled the T cell repertoires of some 610 subjects by immunosequencing and related them to cytomegalovirus serostatus. The study combined high-throughput TCR immunosequencing, statistical association of individual TCRs with disease status, and machine learning to predict cytomegalovirus infection status. An early release that covered several hundred HLA-typed donors contained approximately 300 gigabases of sequencing data and about 84 million unique TCR sequences. Of the 350 to 400 genotyped donors, roughly 80% fell in the genetic ancestry cluster associated with self-reported Caucasian donors. The study aimed to test whether signatures of past pathogen exposure could be identified by cataloging public T cell receptors. Genome-wide SNP genotypes for about 60% of the 666 donors were used in a later genetic analysis, which treated that subset as a discovery cohort. Results and caveats for the whole study, not just this receptor: The earlier analysis of 587 of the donors excluded roughly 17 rarely observed V segments, including chromosome 9 orphons, because counts were too low. Most CMV-associated TCR beta chains appeared to be HLA-restricted in a later analysis, and the HLA associations seemed to be driven largely by CMV exposure. V-gene and J-gene trimming of TCR beta chains was associated with a missense DCLRE1C variant in a later genetic analysis, and the association was replicated in an independent cohort. In a later analysis, around 15,000 TCR beta sequences were associated with specific HLA alleles at a false discovery rate of 0.05. Three of the identified cytomegalovirus-associated TCR beta chains were confirmed in vitro to be specific for cytomegalovirus antigens. According to the authors, the approach could potentially be generalized to other disease states and immunological phenotypes. In an earlier analysis of some 500 of the donors, most TCR beta V segments were observed in productive rearrangements about 87% or about 30% of the time, broadly matching IMGT annotations. A further reported finding was that TCR beta sequences accurately predicted the HLA-A and HLA-B alleles for most subjects in the first cohort. Roughly uniform sequencing depth across donors was assumed in presence/absence analyses, although this assumption may not hold. Strong co-occurrence of HLA alleles, especially DR and DQ, made assigning TCR associations to individual alleles difficult. A cluster of highly shared sequence variants was judged likely to be a technical artifact of the sequencing pipeline. Several of the top co-occurrence clusters appeared to be linked to parvovirus B19, influenza, CMV and Epstein-Barr virus, according to a later analysis. In a later analysis, HLA-associated TCR beta chains showed more clonal expansion and lower generation probabilities than non-associated chains that were equally common. This cohort had only TCR beta chains sequenced, and the lack of alpha or paired-chain data limited which features could be detected. For the cohort, immune exposure information was limited to CMV serostatus. A later analysis found that TCR association rates varied across HLA loci, with DRB1 alleles showing the most associated TCRs and HLA-C alleles the fewest. According to a later genetic analysis, donors in an Asian-associated ancestry cluster had fewer N-insertions in productive TCRs than the approximately 650-donor mean. The study gave a list of 150 to 200 TCR beta chains associated with cytomegalovirus. Because HLA typing was missing for some donors at each locus, association tests included only the typed subset. While some public TCRs were present in many individuals, most TCR sequences turned up only very rarely across donors. Correlated functional status among segregating V segments might reflect linkage disequilibrium, but an unknown experimental factor could not be ruled out. Cytomegalovirus status was reported to be diagnosed by the classifier with high specificity and sensitivity in both the original and validation cohorts.

The TCR was taken from a woman between 50 and 59 years old in good health and CMV-seronegative. Material: PBMCs.

The base sequence is TGTGCCAGCACGCTAGCGGGGCGTACCTACGAGCAGTACTTC. Its translation reads: CASTLAGRTYEQYF. Recombination linked TRBV2 to TRBJ2-7; 9 nucleotides in the junction match TRBD2. From the cysteine through the phenylalanine, the CDR3 covers 14 amino acids. The DNA shown is the 42-base CDR3, in frame from base 1. From V the trimming removes 7 bases and from J it removes 2 bases, while the gene matches leave 6 bases of the junction unaccounted for. From a lookup of the germline V gene, CDR1 and CDR2 are SNHLY and FYNNEI.